These 16 T cell receptor beta chains came from one sample sequenced in a study of blood T cell repertoires in COVID-19. Measured with immunoSEQ multiplex PCR; TCRdb has only the in-frame clones, and not every one. This table has just under 250,000 clones, about 89% appearing once. What was sequenced was PBMCs or T cells enriched from blood (not recorded which). These receptors were taken from a woman aged 25 to 39 who had recovered from COVID-19.

This chain connects TRBV19 to TRBJ1-5; D is undetermined. The V end lost 8 bases, the J end lost 0 bases, and 14 bases lay between the germline ends. This CDR3 has 15 amino acids. The germline gives CDR1 LNHDA, CDR2 SQIVND (reference sequence). The CDR3 DNA follows: TGTGCCAGTTGTCCCCGGGGTAATAGCAATCAGCCCCAGCATTTT. Translated: CASCPRGNSNQPQHF.

The rearrangement uses TRBV7-8 and TRBJ2-1; 10 bases are a match to TRBD2. This CDR3 region has 16 residues. Trimming removed 6 bases from V and 5 bases from J; junction bases left unmatched: 10. In germline, CDR1 is SGHVS, CDR2 FQNEAQ. The CDR3, as DNA: TGTGCCAGCAGTCGGAGAGCGGGAGGGCCCAACAATGAGCAGTTCTTC. Translating gives CASSRRAGGPNNEQFF.

The CDR3 DNA reads TGTGCCAGCAGTTACGGCCTCTCTGGAAACACCATATATTTT. Its protein product is CASSYGLSGNTIYF. V usage is TRBV6-6 and J usage is TRBJ1-3; D gene uncertain. Germline values: CDR1 MNHNY, CDR2 SVGAGI (reference sequence). The CDR3 covers 14 residues. V gave up 2 bases and J gave up 0 bases, with 5 bases separating them.

The chain combines TRBV19 with TRBJ2-1; D gene uncertain. The length of the CDR3 is 13 residues. Between the trimmed V and J ends, which lost 1 base and 7 bases, there was a span of 8 bases. CDR1 is LNHDA and CDR2 is SQIVND in the germline V gene (reference sequence). The CDR3 protein is CASSIALRNEQFF. CDR3 coding DNA: TGTGCCAGTAGTATAGCACTGAGGAATGAGCAGTTCTTC.

The V gene is TRBV9, the J gene TRBJ2-7; a weak D match, TRBD2 (6 bases). Trimming took 2 bases from V and 3 from J, leaving 9 bases between them. CDR1 and CDR2 (germline): SGDLS, YYNGEE. The length of the CDR3 is 13 residues. CDR3 sequence reads: CASSVRDFYEQYF. CDR3 coding DNA: TGTGCCAGCAGCGTTCGGGACTTCTACGAGCAGTACTTC. Filled out from reference TRBV9 and TRBJ2-7, the complete variable domain reads DSGVTQTPKHLITATGQRVTLRCSPRSGDLSVYWYQQSLDQGLQFLIQYYNGEERAKGNILERFSAQQFPDLHSELNLSSLELGDSALYFCASSVRDFYEQYFGPGTRLTVT.

The V and J genes are TRBV28 and TRBJ1-2; 10 nucleotides align to TRBD1. J gave up 5 bases and V 8 bases, and 2 bases lay outside the gene matches. Germline CDR1 and CDR2: MDHEN and SYDVKM. CDR3 size: 12 residues. The chain's CDR3 is CASGGQGYGYTF. The CDR3 bases are TGTGCCAGCGGGGGACAGGGGTATGGCTACACCTTC.

This clone was counted a few times. The J gene is TRBJ2-7, the V gene TRBV28; TRBD1 matches at 8 bases. The germline CDR1 and CDR2 sequences are MDHEN and SYDVKM. This CDR3 is 14 amino acids long. After removal of 2 bases from V and 4 bases from J, the junction contained 4 bases not matched to a gene. The CDR3 DNA is TGTGCCAGCAGTTTAACAGGGGGTAGGTACGAGCAGTACTTC. It specifies CASSLTGGRYEQYF.

The chain combines TRBV28 with TRBJ1-5; 9 nucleotides align to TRBD1. Germline assignment: CDR1 MDHEN and CDR2 SYDVKM. The junction had 9 bases not matched to a gene; V was cut back by 2 bases and J by 1 base. The CDR3 is 18 residues long. DNA for the CDR3: TGTGCCAGCAGTTTAGGAACAGGGGGCTGGTGGAGCAATCAGCCCCAGCATTTT. Its translation is CASSLGTGGWWSNQPQHF. Based on the CDR3 plus reference TRBV28 and TRBJ1-5, the full variable domain is DVKVTQSSRYLVKRTGEKVFLECVQDMDHENMFWYRQDPGLGLRLIYFSYDVKMKEKGDIPEGYSVSREKKERFSLILESASTNQTSMYLCASSLGTGGWWSNQPQHFGDGTRLSIL.

The chain has TRBV27 and TRBJ2-1, with a weak D call TRBD2 (5 bases). Deletions cut 5 bases from V and 6 bases from J, with 23 bases between. Germline assignment: CDR1 MNHEY and CDR2 SMNVEV (reference sequence). This CDR3 has 17 amino acids. The CDR3 loop is CASSSSLTLLGGNEQFF. CDR3 sequence (DNA): TGTGCCAGCAGTAGTTCCCTCACCCTTTTAGGAGGCAATGAGCAGTTCTTC.

The chain is built from TRBV7-2 and TRBJ1-3; D possibly corresponds to TRBD1 (6 bases). With 1 base removed from V and 7 bases from J, the gap between germline ends came to 14 bases. This CDR3 has 15 amino acids. Germline values: CDR1 SGHTA, CDR2 FQGNSA. The CDR3 region is CASSLDNTGSNTIYF. The DNA for the CDR3 is TGTGCCAGCAGCTTAGATAACACAGGGAGCAACACCATATATTTT.

This clone was counted many times. This chain joins TRBV27 and TRBJ1-2; TRBD1 matches at 8 bases. Germline-derived CDR1 and CDR2 are MNHEY and SMNVEV (reference sequence). This CDR3 is built from 15 residues. The trim removed 2 bases at V and 8 bases at J, leaving 10 bases unmatched. CDR3 DNA sequence: TGTGCCAGCAGTTTAAGACAGGGGACAATAAAGGGCTACACCTTC. Translated, it gives CASSLRQGTIKGYTF.

This chain connects TRBV28 to TRBJ2-7, with TRBD1 as a possible D gene (5 bases). The V gene lost 7 bases and the J gene lost 6 bases, with 19 bases spanning the gap. Germline V CDR1 and CDR2: MDHEN, SYDVKM. The CDR3 length is 14 residues. CDR3 sequence (DNA): TGTGCCAGCAACGCCGGGTCTCAAAGGGGCGAGCAGTACTTC. Its translation is CASNAGSQRGEQYF.

The chain carries TRBV30 and TRBJ2-7; tentative D call: TRBD1 (6 bases). The CDR3 sequence is 15 residues long. Trimming removed 2 bases from V and 1 base from J, with 15 bases in between. Germline V lookup: CDR1 GTSNPN, CDR2 SVGIG (reference sequence). The CDR3 is CAWSRGSGESYEQYF. As DNA, the CDR3 is TGTGCCTGGAGTAGGGGGTCAGGCGAGTCCTACGAGCAGTACTTC.

J is TRBJ1-5 and V is TRBV27; TRBD1 agrees at 9 bases. Germline assignment: CDR1 MNHEY and CDR2 SMNVEV (reference sequence). V lost 5 bases and J lost 6; bases outside the gene matches: 8. This CDR3 region has 15 residues. The CDR3 loop is CASSPVYRGRQPQHF. Written as DNA, the CDR3 is TGTGCCAGCAGTCCGGTATACAGGGGGCGTCAGCCCCAGCATTTT.

V gene TRBV6-2 or TRBV6-3 combines with J gene TRBJ1-2; weak D call: TRBD1 (6 bases). The germline V gene encodes CDR1 MNHEY and CDR2 SVGEGT. The CDR3 extends over 16 amino acids. Trimming took off 2 bases at V and 4 bases at J, with 17 bases between the two ends. CDR3 region: CASSYGRGNIAYGYTF. CDR3 sequence (DNA): TGTGCCAGCAGTTACGGCAGGGGCAATATTGCCTATGGCTACACCTTC.

The chain employs TRBV7-6 and TRBJ1-6; tentatively, D is TRBD1 (6 bases). V lost 5 bases, J lost 7 bases, and 18 bases lay in between. The V gene's germline CDR1 is SGHVS and CDR2 FNYEAQ. This CDR3 spans 16 amino acids. The CDR3 region is CASSPRGGTQNSPLHF. CDR3 nucleotide sequence: TGTGCCAGCAGCCCCCGGGGGGGGACACAGAATTCACCCCTCCACTTT. Variable domain in full (rest from reference TRBV7-6 and TRBJ1-6): GAGVSQSPRYKVTKRGQDVALRCDPISGHVSLYWYRQALGQGPEFLTYFNYEAQQDKSGLPNDRFSAERPEGSISTLTIQRTEQRDSAMYRCASSPRGGTQNSPLHFGNGTRLTVT.